These 27 T cell receptor beta chains share one sample of origin, sequenced in a study of blood T cell repertoires in COVID-19. The repertoire was sequenced with immunoSEQ multiplex PCR; TCRdb's copy has only in-frame clones and lacks some. In the table there are 200,000 to 250,000 clones, about 90% of which are singletons. The specimen was PBMCs or T cells enriched from blood (not recorded which). The receptor source for this set is a man aged 25 to 40 who had recovered from COVID-19.

The chain's CDR3 is CASSLTDYEQYF. CDR3 DNA: TGTGCCAGCTCGCTGACAGACTACGAGCAGTACTTC. The chain uses TRBV18 and TRBJ2-7, with D perhaps matching TRBD1 (5 bases). Germline CDR1 is KGHSH and CDR2 is LQKENI. This CDR3 is 12 amino acids long. Trimming took off 6 bases at V and 3 bases at J, with 9 bases between the two ends.

The V call is TRBV6-6, the J call TRBJ2-1; 8 positions match TRBD2. The CDR3 totals 16 residues. Looked up from germline, CDR1 is MNHNY and CDR2 is SVGAGI (reference sequence). Trimming took 6 bases from V and 7 from J; bases not matched to a gene: 14. CDR3 in DNA: TGTGCCAGCAGAGACGAACTAGCGGTTGGGATAAATGAGCAGTTCTTC. This gives the protein CASRDELAVGINEQFF.

The V and J genes are TRBV5-1 and TRBJ2-7, with TRBD2 as a possible D gene (5 bases). V was pared by 0 bases and J by 3 bases, with 10 bases between. CDR3 length: 14 amino acids. Germline CDR1 reads SGHRS; CDR2 reads YFSETQ. The CDR3 sequence is CASSLVSDGYEQYF. CDR3 nucleotide sequence: TGCGCCAGCAGCTTGGTTAGCGACGGCTACGAGCAGTACTTC.

The chain uses TRBV11-2 and TRBJ1-5; no clear D. Germline V gives CDR1 SGHAT, CDR2 FQNNGV. There are 13 residues in the CDR3. The ends were cut back, 5 bases at V and 4 bases at J, with 9 bases in the middle. Here the CDR3 DNA reads TGTGCCAGCAGCCAGGATCTAAATCAGCCCCAGCATTTT. It translates to CASSQDLNQPQHF.

This clone has just one count. The rearrangement uses TRBV19 and TRBJ2-6; TRBD1 agrees at 9 bases. V gave up 8 bases and J gave up 2 bases; unmatched junction bases: 4. CDR1 and CDR2 from the germline V gene are LNHDA and SQIVND (reference sequence). The CDR3 covers 15 residues. In DNA, the CDR3 is TGTGCCAGTTCATACAGGGGGCCTGGGGCCAACGTCCTGACTTTC. This codes for CASSYRGPGANVLTF.

J is TRBJ2-3 and V is TRBV6-5; TRBD2 aligns across 10 bases. In germline, CDR1 is MNHEY, CDR2 SVGAGI. The CDR3 spans 15 residues. Unmatched junction bases numbered 9, after V lost 7 bases and J lost 5 bases. Here the CDR3 DNA reads TGTGCCAGCACCCCAGCGGGAGGGCCCGTAGATACGCAGTATTTT. Its protein is CASTPAGGPVDTQYF.

The gene calls are TRBV6-4 and TRBJ2-3, with 10 bases that match TRBD1. The germline CDR1 and CDR2 sequences are MRHNA and SNTAGT. Unmatched junction bases numbered 8, after V lost 4 bases and J lost 4 bases. The CDR3 sequence is 16 residues long. The CDR3 loop reads CASSAEGGTGADTQYF. CDR3 nucleotides: TGTGCCAGCAGTGCCGAGGGCGGGACAGGGGCAGATACGCAGTATTTT.

This clone was seen just once. This chain links TRBV30 with TRBJ1-2; no clear D gene. Trimming took off 8 bases at V and 8 bases at J, with 21 bases between the two ends. The CDR3 spans 13 residues. CDR1 is GTSNPN, CDR2 SVGIG, per germline (reference sequence). The CDR3 sequence: CATPVRVRYGYTF. As DNA, the CDR3 is TGTGCCACTCCGGTCCGGGTAAGGTACGGCTACACCTTC.

The J gene is TRBJ1-1, the V gene TRBV21-1; the table assigns TRBD1, which was not confirmed against the DNA. TRBV21-1 is listed as a pseudogene. This CDR3 spans 12 amino acids. Here the CDR3 DNA reads TGTGCCAGCATCAGATTGAACACTGAAGCTTTCTTT. Amino acids: CASIRLNTEAFF.

The V call is TRBV5-1, the J call TRBJ1-3, with 8 bases that match TRBD1. The CDR3 totals 15 residues. Germline V gene sequence: CDR1 SGHRS, CDR2 YFSETQ. V lost 1 base and J lost 3; bases outside the gene matches: 3. The CDR3 reads CASSLTGGGGNTIYF. CDR3 nucleotide sequence: TGCGCCAGCAGCTTGACAGGGGGAGGTGGAAACACCATATATTTT. The full variable domain, with the rest looked up from reference TRBV5-1 and TRBJ1-3, is KAGVTQTPRYLIKTRGQQVTLSCSPISGHRSVSWYQQTPGQGLQFLFEYFSETQRNKGNFPGRFSGRQFSNSRSEMNVSTLELGDSALYLCASSLTGGGGNTIYFGEGSWLTVV.

DNA of the CDR3: TGTGCCAGCAGCTCCCACCTGGGACAGTATGAAAAACTGTTTTTT. It yields the protein CASSSHLGQYEKLFF. The genes are TRBV7-2 and TRBJ1-4; 7 bases fit TRBD1. Germline V gene sequence: CDR1 SGHTA, CDR2 FQGNSA. V lost 4 bases, J lost 6 bases, and 8 bases stayed unmatched. The CDR3 contains 15 residues.

The chain employs TRBV14 and TRBJ2-7, with 7 positions matching TRBD2. This CDR3 comprises 17 residues. Germline assignment: CDR1 SGHDN and CDR2 FVKESK. V shed 1 base and J 1 base; nucleotides not matched to a gene: 10. Here the CDR3 reads CASSQGGGAQRSYEQYF. The CDR3 DNA is TGTGCCAGCAGCCAAGGGGGAGGGGCCCAGAGATCCTACGAGCAGTACTTC.

This chain joins TRBV10-3 and TRBJ2-6; D unclear. The CDR3 covers 17 residues. Trimming left V 0 bases short and J 0 bases short, with 9 bases between. The germline CDR1 and CDR2 sequences are ENHRY and SYGVKD. The DNA of the CDR3 is TGTGCCATCAGTGAGTCATCCCCAAACTCTGGGGCCAACGTCCTGACTTTC. This codes for CAISESSPNSGANVLTF.

This clone was detected only once. The chain uses TRBV15 and TRBJ1-2; D is perhaps TRBD1 (6 bases). The germline V gene has CDR1 LNHNV and CDR2 YYDKDF (reference sequence). The CDR3 runs 13 residues. V lost 0 bases to trimming and J lost 4 bases, with 6 bases between them. The CDR3 spells CATSRDRGYGYTF. The DNA for the CDR3 is TGTGCCACCAGCAGAGACAGGGGCTATGGCTACACCTTC.

This clone appeared once. The genes are TRBV9 and TRBJ2-3; no firm D call. Germline V gives CDR1 SGDLS, CDR2 YYNGEE. Between the trimmed V and J ends, which lost 3 bases and 0 bases, there was a span of 8 bases. This CDR3 comprises 14 residues. The CDR3 is CASSGRTSTDTQYF. Here the CDR3 DNA reads TGTGCCAGCAGCGGTCGAACTAGCACAGATACGCAGTATTTT. The complete variable domain, with remaining parts taken from reference TRBV9 and TRBJ2-3, reads DSGVTQTPKHLITATGQRVTLRCSPRSGDLSVYWYQQSLDQGLQFLIQYYNGEERAKGNILERFSAQQFPDLHSELNLSSLELGDSALYFCASSGRTSTDTQYFGPGTRLTVL.

This chain uses TRBV19 with TRBJ2-1; 7 nucleotides align to TRBD1. The V gene's germline CDR1 is LNHDA and CDR2 SQIVND (reference sequence). The trim removed 5 bases at V and 2 bases at J, leaving 3 bases unmatched. CDR3 size: 14 residues. The CDR3 spells CASSRDRAYNEQFF. The CDR3 nucleotides read TGTGCCAGTAGTCGGGACAGAGCCTACAATGAGCAGTTCTTC.

Points on this clone: Other nucleotide sequences from this sample produce the same CDR3. The chain links TRBV2 to TRBJ1-5, with 9 bases fitting TRBD1. The germline V gene has CDR1 SNHLY and CDR2 FYNNEI. The CDR3 loop spans 14 amino acids. Trimming cost V 5 bases and J 4 bases; bases outside gene matches: 3. CDR3 DNA sequence: TGTGCCAGCAGTCCCGGGACAGGGAATCAGCCCCAGCATTTT. Translating gives CASSPGTGNQPQHF. The whole variable domain, filled in from reference TRBV2 and TRBJ1-5, reads EPEVTQTPSHQVTQMGQEVILRCVPISNHLYFYWYRQILGQKVEFLVSFYNNEISEKSEIFDDQFSVERPDGSNFTLKIRSTKLEDSAMYFCASSPGTGNQPQHFGDGTRLSIL.

The chain is built from TRBV2 and TRBJ2-1, with 11 bases matching TRBD1. The ends lost 5 bases at V and 7 bases at J; junction bases unmatched: 19. Per germline, CDR1 SNHLY and CDR2 FYNNEI. The CDR3 spans 19 residues. CDR3 nucleotide sequence: TGTGCCAGCAGTCCTAAGATGAGAGGGGACAGGGGGGCACGGAATGAGCAGTTCTTC. It specifies CASSPKMRGDRGARNEQFF.

The chain combines TRBV9 with TRBJ1-4, with D perhaps TRBD1 (6 bases). There are 14 residues in the CDR3. Trimming removed 0 bases from V and 8 bases from J, with 11 bases in between. CDR1 SGDLS and CDR2 YYNGEE come from the germline V gene. The CDR3 loop reads CASSVVPGQEKLFF. CDR3 DNA sequence: TGTGCCAGCAGCGTAGTTCCAGGACAGGAAAAACTGTTTTTT. The entire variable domain, with the rest obtained from reference TRBV9 and TRBJ1-4, is as follows: DSGVTQTPKHLITATGQRVTLRCSPRSGDLSVYWYQQSLDQGLQFLIQYYNGEERAKGNILERFSAQQFPDLHSELNLSSLELGDSALYFCASSVVPGQEKLFFGSGTQLSVL.

For this clone: An end of the junction differs from the germline gene, which may be a read error. The rearrangement uses TRBV3-1 (or the pseudogene TRBV3-2) and TRBJ2-1, with D unresolved. The CDR3 sequence is 13 residues long. CDR1 is LGHDT and CDR2 is YNNKEL in the germline V gene (reference sequence). As DNA, the CDR3 is TGTGCCAGCAGCCAAGTACTCTACCATGAGCAGTTCTTC. It encodes CASSQVLYHEQFF.

This clone was recorded only once. The gene calls are TRBV28 and TRBJ1-4, with D possibly TRBD1 on 5 matching bases. The CDR3 has 15 residues. CDR1 is MDHEN, CDR2 SYDVKM, per germline. The V and J ends lost 5 bases and 5 bases respectively, with 15 bases between them. As DNA, the CDR3 is TGTGCCAGCAGTATTCGACAGAGATACAATGAAAAACTGTTTTTT. Translation gives CASSIRQRYNEKLFF.

The rearrangement joins TRBV4-1 to TRBJ1-1; 9 bases fit TRBD1. J lost 1 base, V lost 4 bases, and 16 bases had no gene match. This CDR3 region has 19 residues. Germline loops: CDR1 MGHRA, CDR2 YSYEKL. The CDR3 nucleotides read TGCGCCAGCAGCCGGGGACAGGGAGGCCAAACTGACGCGAACACTGAAGCTTTCTTT. Its translation: CASSRGQGGQTDANTEAFF.

The V gene is TRBV7-6, the J gene TRBJ2-1; 8 bases map to TRBD2. Per germline, CDR1 SGHVS and CDR2 FNYEAQ. Trimming took 5 bases from V and 4 from J; bases not matched to a gene: 13. The length of the CDR3 is 17 residues. The CDR3 is CASSPPRRGASYNEQFF. CDR3 bases: TGTGCCAGCAGCCCCCCCCGGCGGGGGGCGAGTTACAATGAGCAGTTCTTC. Together with reference TRBV7-6 and TRBJ2-1, the CDR3 gives the full variable domain: GAGVSQSPRYKVTKRGQDVALRCDPISGHVSLYWYRQALGQGPEFLTYFNYEAQQDKSGLPNDRFSAERPEGSISTLTIQRTEQRDSAMYRCASSPPRRGASYNEQFFGPGTRLTVL.

Concerning this clone: The sample holds other DNA sequences that translate to the same CDR3. V and J are TRBV27 and TRBJ1-6; D is ambiguous. This CDR3 is 12 amino acids long. V was clipped by 3 bases and J by 7 bases, with 4 bases between them. CDR1 MNHEY and CDR2 SMNVEV come from the germline V gene (reference sequence). The CDR3 region is CASSFSNSPLHF. The CDR3 region has the DNA TGTGCCAGCAGTTTCTCCAATTCACCCCTCCACTTT.

The chain links TRBV14 to TRBJ2-4; D may be TRBD2 (5 bases). Germline V lookup: CDR1 SGHDN, CDR2 FVKESK. V was clipped by 0 bases and J by 4 bases, with 16 bases between them. The CDR3 totals 17 residues. The CDR3 region is CASSQDRDSERKNIQYF. The CDR3 region has the DNA TGTGCCAGCAGCCAAGACCGGGATAGCGAACGAAAAAACATTCAGTACTTC.

The chain uses TRBV29-1 and TRBJ2-1; 9 positions agree with TRBD1. V was clipped by 5 bases and J by 8 bases; unmatched bases: 4. Germline V lookup: CDR1 SQVTM, CDR2 ANQGSEA. CDR3 length: 12 amino acids. CDR3 residues: CSVHRGLDEQFF. The CDR3, as DNA: TGCAGCGTTCACAGGGGGCTCGATGAGCAGTTCTTC.

This sequence joins TRBV19 and TRBJ2-2; the D gene is possibly TRBD1 (5 bases). The germline V and J ends were trimmed by 5 bases and 2 bases, with 9 bases remaining between them. The CDR3 is 14 residues long. From germline, CDR1 is LNHDA and CDR2 SQIVND (reference sequence). The CDR3 DNA reads as TGTGCCAGTAGTGCTCAGGGTAACACCGGGGAGCTGTTTTTT. As protein: CASSAQGNTGELFF.